The present entry profiles one T cell receptor beta chain with its context. Its antigen is not identified. Of the isolated RNA, all was reverse transcribed, and so the sequenced material was expressed TCRB transcripts. Repertoires were generated with immunoSEQ multiplex PCR, while TCRdb's copy carries only in-frame clones and drops some. This table holds about 240,000 clones, roughly 13% found once. This specimen belongs to a study of beta chain features in type 1 diabetes. Donors underwent one heparinised blood draw, 100 to 150 mL on average. CD4+ naive, central memory, regulatory and stem cell-like memory subsets were isolated by sorting on CD45RO/CCR7/CD25/CD127/CD95/CD27. This CDR3 spans 15 amino acids. Germline loops: CDR1 MGHRA, CDR2 YSYEKL. After removal of 0 bases from V and 8 bases from J, the junction contained 5 bases not matched to a gene. Notes on the study in general: Moderate yet significant TCRB CDR3 shortening was seen in Type 1 diabetes patients in all four CD4+ subsets. Naive, central memory and Treg TCRB repertoires seemed to resemble each other more closely in patients than they did in healthy donors.

Sequencing used naive CD4+ T cells from blood. The TCR comes from a young man with type 1 diabetes. The chain uses TRBV4-1 and TRBJ1-4; 8 nucleotides match TRBD1. CDR3 protein: CASSQDQGAEEKLFF. Here the CDR3 DNA reads TGCGCCAGCAGCCAAGATCAGGGGGCCGAGGAAAAACTGTTTTTT.